These 28 T cell receptor beta chains were sequenced from one sample in a study of blood T cell repertoires in COVID-19 (dated by TCRdb to 2018 to 2020). Library method: the immunoSEQ multiplex PCR assay. The source is immuneACCESS, and TCRdb retained only in-frame sequences with V and J called. Part of the clones is not carried over; for the studies checked, unresolved V genes explain less than half of this, and the remainder is unexplained. The sample table holds about 250,000 clones, of which 70% to 85% were seen once. The ten largest clonotypes hold around 8.9% of the sample. What was sequenced was peripheral blood. The receptors were sampled from a man of 80 years or more with acute or convalescent COVID-19.

CDR3 DNA: TGTGCCAGCAGCCTCAGGGTAGAGGAACTGTATTATCTGCCCCAGCATTTT. This translates into CASSLRVEELYYLPQHF. V usage is TRBV11-2 and J usage is TRBJ1-5, with D possibly matching TRBD1 (5 bases). V was cut by 5 bases and J by 9 bases, with 26 bases left in between. Germline CDR1 SGHAT, CDR2 FQNNGV. This CDR3 is built from 17 residues.

The chain employs TRBV11-2 and TRBJ1-1; the D gene is possibly TRBD1 (5 bases). Trimming cost V 1 base and J 0 bases, with 12 bases left between them. The germline CDR1 and CDR2 sequences are SGHAT and FQNNGV. CDR3 length: 16 amino acids. The CDR3 loop is CASSLGQTFMNTEAFF. The CDR3 region has the DNA TGTGCCAGCAGCTTAGGACAGACTTTTATGAACACTGAAGCTTTCTTT.

This chain joins TRBV7-3 and TRBJ1-5; possible D gene TRBD1, 5 bases. The CDR3 runs 17 residues. The germline V gene has CDR1 SGHTA and CDR2 FQGTGA. Trimming left V 0 bases short and J 2 bases short, with 14 bases between. The CDR3 loop is CASSLTRGEGGNQPQHF. Here the CDR3 DNA reads TGTGCCAGCAGCTTAACGCGAGGGGAGGGCGGCAATCAGCCCCAGCATTTT.

CDR3 sequence: CASSLALTGNTGELFF. DNA of the CDR3: TGTGCCAGCAGCTTAGCCCTGACAGGGAACACCGGGGAGCTGTTTTTT. This rearrangement joins TRBV11-2 to TRBJ2-2, with D possibly matching TRBD1 (6 bases). Germline CDR1 is SGHAT and CDR2 is FQNNGV. The CDR3 length is 16 residues. V lost 1 base, J lost 1 base, and 10 bases lay in between. Drawing the rest from reference TRBV11-2 and TRBJ2-2, the complete variable domain is EAGVAQSPRYKIIEKRQSVAFWCNPISGHATLYWYQQILGQGPKLLIQFQNNGVVDDSQLPKDRFSAERLKGVDSTLKIQPAKLEDSAVYLCASSLALTGNTGELFFGEGSRLTVL.

The chain has TRBV4-2 and TRBJ2-1; 10 bases fit TRBD2. Germline CDR1 is LGHNA and CDR2 is YNFKEQ. This CDR3 is built from 16 residues. Unmatched junction bases numbered 14, after V lost 0 bases and J lost 15 bases. DNA for the CDR3: TGTGCCAGCAGCCAAGATCGGGGTCTAGCGGGAGTCGCCCGGTTCTTC. Protein: CASSQDRGLAGVARFF.

The V and J genes are TRBV5-1 and TRBJ2-7, with 7 nucleotides matching TRBD2. This CDR3 comprises 15 residues. The germline V gene has CDR1 SGHRS and CDR2 YFSETQ. The V segment lost 4 bases and the J segment 3 bases; nucleotides outside the gene matches: 10. The CDR3 DNA reads as TGCGCCAGCAGCCCAACTGGGACTACCCACTACGAGCAGTACTTC. Encoded protein: CASSPTGTTHYEQYF.

The rearrangement joins TRBV5-1 to TRBJ1-2, with 9 bases that match TRBD1. Germline values: CDR1 SGHRS, CDR2 YFSETQ. Trimming cost V 5 bases and J 8 bases; bases outside gene matches: 1. This CDR3 comprises 11 residues. In DNA, the CDR3 is TGCGCCAGCAGGGGACAGGGAGGCTACACCTTC. Translating gives CASRGQGGYTF.

This rearrangement joins TRBV5-1 to TRBJ2-7; 12 nucleotides match TRBD2. Germline-derived CDR1 and CDR2 are SGHRS and YFSETQ. The CDR3 covers 17 residues. The V gene end was trimmed by 0 bases and the J gene end by 3 bases; junction bases not matched to a gene: 7. This chain's CDR3 is CASSLGTSGARDYEQYF. The CDR3 DNA reads as TGCGCCAGCAGCTTGGGGACTAGCGGGGCCCGGGACTACGAGCAGTACTTC.

The chain combines TRBV2 with TRBJ2-2, with TRBD1 identical over 11 bases. The J segment lost 7 bases and the V segment lost 4 bases, leaving 8 bases of the junction unmatched. Germline V gene sequence: CDR1 SNHLY, CDR2 FYNNEI. This CDR3 has 16 residues. CDR3: CASSALDRGQDGELFF. The CDR3, as DNA: TGTGCCAGCAGTGCCCTGGACAGGGGGCAGGACGGGGAGCTGTTTTTT.

The genes are TRBV29-1 and TRBJ1-2, with 7 bases identical to TRBD1. V was clipped by 5 bases and J by 7 bases; unmatched bases: 16. The germline V gene encodes CDR1 SQVTM and CDR2 ANQGSEA. There are 15 residues in the CDR3. The CDR3 sequence: CSVLPPGQFHVGYTF. The CDR3 coding sequence is TGCAGCGTTCTACCTCCGGGACAGTTCCACGTTGGCTACACCTTC. Full variable domain (rest looked up from reference TRBV29-1 and TRBJ1-2): SAVISQKPSRDICQRGTSLTIQCQVDSQVTMMFWYRQQPGQSLTLIATANQGSEATYESGFVIDKFPISRPNLTFSTLTVSNMSPEDSSIYLCSVLPPGQFHVGYTFGSGTRLTVV.

The chain couples TRBV5-1 to TRBJ1-3; D may be TRBD1 (5 bases). V gave up 6 bases and J gave up 4 bases, with 17 bases separating them. This CDR3 is built from 15 residues. Germline CDR1 SGHRS, CDR2 YFSETQ. CDR3 coding DNA: TGCGCCAGCACCTCCGGGGCGGGGAAGGGAAACACCATATATTTT. It yields the protein CASTSGAGKGNTIYF.

The chain employs TRBV30 and TRBJ2-2, with 7 bases fitting TRBD1. Germline-derived CDR1 and CDR2 are GTSNPN and SVGIG (reference sequence). Trimming took 8 bases from V and 0 from J; bases not matched to a gene: 6. The CDR3 contains 14 residues. The CDR3 spells CAQGTAANTGELFF. The CDR3 DNA is TGTGCCCAGGGGACAGCTGCGAACACCGGGGAGCTGTTTTTT.

This sequence joins TRBV23-1 and TRBJ1-2; TRBD1 agrees at 7 bases. TRBV23-1 is known as an ORF, though its function is uncertain. V shed 6 bases and J 4 bases; nucleotides not matched to a gene: 11. The CDR3 has 15 amino acids. For the CDR3, the DNA is TGCGCCAGCAGCCCAAATAGTGACAGGGCCTATGGCTACACCTTC. Translation: CASSPNSDRAYGYTF.

This rearrangement joins TRBV11-2 to TRBJ1-1; D is perhaps TRBD1 (6 bases). Looked up from germline, CDR1 is SGHAT and CDR2 is FQNNGV. This CDR3 has 12 residues. V was cut by 5 bases and J by 11 bases, with 15 bases left in between. The CDR3, as DNA: TGTGCCAGCAGCCTCGCAGGGGTAAGGGCTTTCTTT. It encodes CASSLAGVRAFF.

The chain links TRBV3-1 (or the pseudogene TRBV3-2) to TRBJ1-1; D possibly corresponds to TRBD1 (6 bases). Germline CDR1 LGHDT, CDR2 YNNKEL (reference sequence). The CDR3 runs 17 residues. The germline V and J ends were trimmed by 1 base and 0 bases, with 15 bases remaining between them. As DNA, the CDR3 is TGTGCCAGCAGCCAAGGCGCGGCAGGGGTTGTGAACACTGAAGCTTTCTTT. Protein sequence: CASSQGAAGVVNTEAFF.

This chain links TRBV6-4 with TRBJ2-1, with 9 bases fitting TRBD2. CDR1 is MRHNA and CDR2 is SNTAGT in the germline V gene. The CDR3 has 16 residues. V shed 4 bases and J 4 bases; nucleotides not matched to a gene: 8. The CDR3 loop is CASSAFAAGGYNEQFF. Written as DNA, the CDR3 is TGTGCCAGCAGTGCCTTCGCCGCGGGGGGGTACAATGAGCAGTTCTTC.

The chain has TRBV28 and TRBJ1-4, with D hard to call. V was shortened by 5 bases and J by 5 bases, with 15 bases between the two germline ends. This CDR3 is 15 amino acids long. CDR1 is MDHEN, CDR2 SYDVKM, per germline. The CDR3 DNA reads TGTGCCAGCAGTAGCCCGACACCCTTAAATGAAAAACTGTTTTTT. This sequence encodes CASSSPTPLNEKLFF.

The chain's CDR3 is CSASPGQGGGPQHF. In DNA form, the CDR3 reads TGCAGTGCTAGTCCGGGACAGGGGGGAGGGCCCCAGCATTTT. The chain recombines TRBV20-1 with TRBJ1-5; 11 bases agree with TRBD1. This CDR3 comprises 14 residues. With V trimmed by 3 bases and J by 9 bases, 7 bases remained unmatched. From germline, CDR1 is DFQATT and CDR2 SNEGSKA (reference sequence).

V usage is TRBV6-6 and J usage is TRBJ2-7; the D gene is possibly TRBD1 (6 bases). Germline loops: CDR1 MNHNY, CDR2 SVGAGI (reference sequence). V was shortened by 3 bases and J by 1 base, with 10 bases between the two germline ends. The CDR3 extends over 14 amino acids. Written as DNA, the CDR3 is TGTGCCAGCAGTTATACAGGGTCTTCCTACGAGCAGTACTTC. It encodes CASSYTGSSYEQYF.

V and J are TRBV3-1 (or the pseudogene TRBV3-2) and TRBJ2-1, with TRBD1 matching 11 bases. V shed 3 bases, J shed 10 bases, and the junction held 14 bases outside the gene matches. CDR1 is LGHDT, CDR2 YNNKEL, per germline (reference sequence). There are 17 residues in the CDR3. The CDR3: CASSQGLDRGPLWEQFF. The CDR3 nucleotides read TGTGCCAGCAGCCAGGGCCTGGACAGGGGGCCTCTCTGGGAGCAGTTCTTC.

The chain has TRBV19 and TRBJ1-4; TRBD1 agrees at 10 bases. J gave up 14 bases and V 8 bases, and 14 bases lay outside the gene matches. Germline V gives CDR1 LNHDA, CDR2 SQIVND (reference sequence). The CDR3 loop spans 14 amino acids. CDR3 sequence (DNA): TGTGCCAGTTCGGACAGGGGGTCAACGAGAGCCCTGTTTTTT. As protein: CASSDRGSTRALFF.

The chain recombines TRBV7-2 with TRBJ2-2; D is perhaps TRBD2 (5 bases). Germline lookup yields CDR1 SGHTA and CDR2 FQGNSA. The CDR3 length is 14 residues. The ends were cut back, 5 bases at V and 9 bases at J, with 16 bases in the middle. The CDR3 sequence: CASSPSPLGRELFF. Written as DNA, the CDR3 is TGTGCCAGCAGCCCCTCCCCCCTCGGGAGGGAGCTGTTTTTT.

The chain carries TRBV18 and TRBJ2-2, with 9 positions matching TRBD1. From germline, CDR1 is KGHSH and CDR2 LQKENI. The CDR3 covers 16 residues. V trimming: 5 bases; J trimming: 0 bases; junction bases outside the gene matches: 4. CDR3 nucleotides: TGTGCCAGCTCAAAACAGGGGGCCTCGAACACCGGGGAGCTGTTTTTT. It specifies CASSKQGASNTGELFF.

The rearrangement joins TRBV10-3 to TRBJ2-7, with 8 bases fitting TRBD2. Losses at the gene ends were 3 bases for V and 4 bases for J; bases not matched to a gene: 8. Germline values: CDR1 ENHRY, CDR2 SYGVKD. This CDR3 has 15 residues. CDR3 loop: CAISDPPGLGYEQYF. Written as DNA, the CDR3 is TGTGCCATCAGTGACCCTCCGGGACTAGGATACGAGCAGTACTTC.

The CDR3 nucleotides are TGTGCCAGCAGTTACGGCGGGACAGGGGAGACCCAGTACTTC. Residues: CASSYGGTGETQYF. The V call is TRBV6-5, the J call TRBJ2-5, with 9 bases matching TRBD1. Trimming removed 2 bases from V and 5 bases from J; junction bases left unmatched: 3. CDR1 is MNHEY, CDR2 SVGAGI, per germline. The CDR3 contains 14 residues.

This chain uses TRBV27 with TRBJ2-2; TRBD1 matches at 12 bases. After removal of 10 bases from V and 6 bases from J, the junction contained 15 bases not matched to a gene. The CDR3 totals 17 residues. Germline assignment: CDR1 MNHEY and CDR2 SMNVEV (reference sequence). The CDR3 DNA reads as TGTGCCACCAAAACCGGGACAGGGGGCCGGAGGGCCGGGGAGCTGTTTTTT. Amino acids: CATKTGTGGRRAGELFF.

This sequence joins TRBV6-6 and TRBJ2-7; 10 bases line up with TRBD1. The CDR3 is 15 residues long. The V gene end was trimmed by 4 bases and the J gene end by 2 bases; junction bases not matched to a gene: 5. Germline V CDR1 and CDR2: MNHNY, SVGAGI (reference sequence). CDR3 DNA sequence: TGTGCCAGCAGTTTTGACAGGGGGCGTCCCTACGAGCAGTACTTC. The encoded protein is CASSFDRGRPYEQYF.

The count of this clone is one. As DNA, the CDR3 is TGCGCCAGCAGCTCAATAGCGGGAGGGTCTTTGAACGAGCAGTACTTC. It yields the protein CASSSIAGGSLNEQYF. This chain connects TRBV5-1 to TRBJ2-7, with TRBD2 matching over 11 bases. The length of the CDR3 is 16 residues. Germline-derived CDR1 and CDR2 are SGHRS and YFSETQ. V lost 3 bases and J lost 5; bases outside the gene matches: 10.